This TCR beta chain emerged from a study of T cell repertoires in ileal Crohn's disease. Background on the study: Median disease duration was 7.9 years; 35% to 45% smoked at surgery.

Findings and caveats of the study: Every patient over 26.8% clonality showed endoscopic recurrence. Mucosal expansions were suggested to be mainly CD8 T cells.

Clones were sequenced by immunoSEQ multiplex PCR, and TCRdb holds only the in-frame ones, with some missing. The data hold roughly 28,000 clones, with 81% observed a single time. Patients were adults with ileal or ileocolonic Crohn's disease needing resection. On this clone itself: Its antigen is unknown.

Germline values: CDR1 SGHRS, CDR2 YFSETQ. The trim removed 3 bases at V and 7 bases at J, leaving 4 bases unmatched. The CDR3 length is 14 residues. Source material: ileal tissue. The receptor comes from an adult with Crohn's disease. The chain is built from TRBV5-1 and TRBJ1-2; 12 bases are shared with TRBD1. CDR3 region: CASSWGQGALGYTF. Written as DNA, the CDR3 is TGCGCCAGCAGCTGGGGACAGGGGGCTCTTGGCTACACCTTC. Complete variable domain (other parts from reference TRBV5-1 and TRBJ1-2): KAGVTQTPRYLIKTRGQQVTLSCSPISGHRSVSWYQQTPGQGLQFLFEYFSETQRNKGNFPGRFSGRQFSNSRSEMNVSTLELGDSALYLCASSWGQGALGYTFGSGTRLTVV.